The TCR beta chain described here comes from a study of response to subunit inactivated influenza vaccine. Germline V gives CDR1 KGHSH, CDR2 LQKENI. The germline V and J ends were trimmed by 6 bases and 6 bases, with 12 bases remaining between them. There are 13 residues in the CDR3. This clonotype has only a few counts. The antigen is undetermined. Via MiXCR, TCRdb re-called the RT-PCR reads, giving one row per CDR3 protein. Of 430,000 or so distinct CDR3 sequences listed, about a tenth are singletons. Study-wide findings and caveats: T cells newly recruited by each seasonal influenza vaccination are few, the authors suggested.

The sequence came from a man aged 50 or older who received an inactivated influenza vaccine. The chain joins TRBV18 to TRBJ2-1; TRBD2 might be the D (6 bases). The sequenced sample was PBMCs from blood, obtained 40 to 50 days after vaccination. The CDR3 protein is CASSAGTFNEQFF. For the CDR3, the DNA is TGTGCCAGCTCGGCCGGGACTTTCAATGAGCAGTTCTTC.